These T cell receptor beta chains were read from a single sample in a study of post-analysis software for immune sequencing data. TCRdb fed the PCR reads into MiXCR, producing one record per CDR3 protein. The sample yields approximately 730,000 distinct CDR3 sequences, roughly 29% seen once. Sequenced material: blood. These receptors were taken from a girl between 10 and 17 years old with multiple sclerosis. Both conserved end residues are part of each CDR3. Fields, in order: CDR3 length, clone size, V gene, CDR3 protein. The size of a clone is reported for some rows only, either as once, few or many, or as a class for expanded clones.

15 - TRBV28 CASSLFRTRVRELFF
14 - TRBV29-1 CSVAPGHNQETQYF
15 - TRBV15 CATSSRRADNQPQHF
14 - TRBV29-1 CSARGTGFNQPRHF
13 - TRBV4-1 CASSQEGVYEQYF
15 - TRBV5-1 CASSFRQAGLETQYF
12 few TRBV6-2/TRBV6-3 CASGQTYYGYTF
15 - TRBV2 CASSEGPGGMQPQHF
10 few TRBV2 CATTGIEAFF
15 - TRBV28 CASSFLTRNYNEQFF
17 few TRBV6-2/TRBV6-3 CASSYSDSSSGANVLTF
14 few TRBV20-1 CSARGDSSYNEQFF
17 - TRBV18 CASSPPGPTSGSYEQYF
15 - TRBV7-2 CASSLTQGSGEKLFF
16 - TRBV27 CASSLFPSGEYNEQFF
13 - TRBV7-9 CASSLGAASAEYF
13 few TRBV5-1 CASSAGPTNEQFF
16 few TRBV20-1 CSAKKIAGVVRETQYF
14 few TRBV15 CATSRAGGGREAFF
10 - TRBV29-1 CSVLGPEQFF
13 - TRBV25-1 CASNGINYNEQFF
15 - TRBV20-1 CSASYRDLSNQPQHF
16 - TRBV7-2 CASSPSRGLGEETQYF
14 - TRBV6-6 CASNPAGGADTQYF
15 - TRBV28 CASSLVGTLQETQYF
14 - TRBV7-6 CASSLGVGTSEQYF
12 few TRBV20-1 CSAPTGNYGYTF
16 many TRBV27 CASSLSGFFRANVLTF
15 - TRBV6-5 CASSYGAGGHYEQYF
15 few TRBV7-3 CASSLGRSSYNEQYF
16 once TRBV20-1 CSTRDLAVAIDYGYTF
15 few TRBV12-3/TRBV12-4 CASSLGTGRTGELFF
16 few TRBV5-5 CASSLEPRVTPGELFF
15 - TRBV5-1 CASSLGQGGLNEQFF
13 once TRBV29-1 CSVDITGANVLTF
15 few TRBV2 CASSLPSGVQETQYF
16 - TRBV5-1 CASSLGVTSSYNEQFF
18 - TRBV28 CASRPSTGASSGANVLTF
14 - TRBV6-1 CASSAATELYEQYF
12 - TRBV9 CASSVEGHEQYF
13 few TRBV6-1 CASTWDYQETQYF
17 - TRBV28 CASSLPLAGSSYNEQFF
13 - TRBV6-1 CASSEAEAWEQFF
13 many TRBV29-1 CSGTRGPAYEQYF
17 many TRBV12-3/TRBV12-4 CASRAGRAFSGANVLTF
15 once TRBV3-1 CASSQGGASNQPQHF
14 - TRBV18 CASSATEMNTEAFF
14 - TRBV6-6 CTSTRLAAVDEQFF
15 few TRBV20-1 CSASKTGFSYNEQFF